The entry below gives a single T cell receptor beta chain sequence along with its context. This clonotype was seen more than once but under ten times. Its recognized antigen is unknown. Base quality data are lacking; no much larger clone is found one base away. The library was built by means of multiplex PCR. Sequenced using an Illumina HiSeq 4000. To build TCR beta libraries, CDR3 regions were amplified by Arm-PCR using iRepertoire HTBI primers. Before sequencing, the PCR products went through gel purification. Regarding the original processing steps: A total of 62 TRBV and 14 TRBJ segments were identified across samples and were used for gene usage analysis of CDR3 amino acid clonotypes. COPE and FqMerger were used to merge the filtered high-quality paired reads into contigs. BLAST was used to align contigs to IMGT TRBV, TRBD and TRBJ reference genes, with CDR3 defined following IMGT. Highly expanded clones were defined as clonotypes with a frequency above 0.1%. Shannon entropy served as the measure of repertoire diversity, while the Gini coefficient captured V-J evenness. Public clonotypes were defined as clonotypes shared by more than one individual. The public reads were quality trimmed at Q25 with fastp and then assembled into clones with MiXCR by TCRdb, keeping productive beta chains. Every entry covers one CDR3 protein and lists the most common genes and DNA from its rows. TCRdb, not the authors, supplied the V and J calls. The sample table lists 420,000 or so distinct CDR3 sequences, approximately 16% of them with a count of one. 20% to 25% of the sample goes to the ten largest clones.

What the time point label conveys for this sample: newly diagnosed GD, antithyroid drugs for less than 3 months. For both TCR sequencing and RNA sequencing, RNA was extracted from PBMCs in TRIzol. The diagnosis of Graves' disease followed American Thyroid Association guidelines. Recruitment of patients was carried out at an endocrinology department in Xi'an, China. Each patient gave around 9 milliliters of peripheral blood, collected in an EDTA anticoagulant tube. Ficoll Paque Plus density gradient separation was used to isolate PBMCs, and no further T cell sorting was performed. An Agilent 2100 Bioanalyzer and agarose gel were used to check RNA quality, while a NanoDrop 2000 measured RNA concentration. Taken from cysteine to phenylalanine, the CDR3 has 15 residues. The DNA shown is the 45-base CDR3, in frame from base 1. The germline V gene gives CDR1 as KGHSH and CDR2 as LQKENI. Trimmed from V: 3 bases; trimmed from J: 4 bases; junction bases lacking a gene match: 6.

The record originates from a study of regulatory T cells in long-lasting Graves disease (dated by TCRdb to the early 2020s). Background on the whole study: Antithyroid drugs had been taken for less than 3 months by newly diagnosed Graves' disease patients. Peripheral blood TCR sequencing and RNA sequencing compared persistent Graves' disease patients with newly diagnosed Graves' disease patients. The study was registered as a clinical trial and conducted in China. TCR sequencing covered roughly 13 persistent and around 20 newly diagnosed Graves' disease patients, 33 samples in total.

The full study reports these points: Persistent Graves' disease patients showed lower TCR Shannon entropy and fewer highly expanded clones than newly diagnosed patients, suggesting clonal expansion. Patients with persistent disease shared more public clonotypes (around 2,500) than newly diagnosed patients did (nearly 1,000). Preferential use of TRBV28, TRBJ1-2 and TRBJ2-5 was observed in persistent disease, whereas TRBV20-1 and TRBJ2-1 were favored in newly diagnosed disease. The small sample size was acknowledged by the authors as a limitation that may reduce accuracy. Sequencing and analysis were limited to the TCR beta chain. Peripheral blood alone was examined, since thyroid tissue, which constituted the primary lesion, could not be accessed.

These same records also appear under a second study, on T cells in Graves' hyperthyroidism and ophthalmopathy. As that second paper reports: Graves' hyperthyroidism was defined as stable when no progression to ophthalmopathy occurred over 18 months of follow-up. Hyperthyroidism patients were newly diagnosed, with disease duration under 2 months, and aged 18 to 65 years. Any patient with an uncontrolled infection, another autoimmune disease, pregnancy or lactation was excluded. Diagnoses were established on the basis of clinical symptoms, serum thyroxine and TRAb, thyroid ultrasound, and orbital computed tomography. The first round of RT-PCR for the TCR CDR3 was performed with the HTBI primer set and the Qiagen OneStep RT-PCR kit. Blood samples also contained most of the expanded thyroid clonotypes (frequency above 0.001), which suggests that blood repertoires may reflect thyroid immune responses. Ophthalmopathy was separated from stable hyperthyroidism by a 13 V-J signature model, with just over 85% sensitivity and 81% to 82% specificity obtained in cross-validation and 80%/75% obtained in testing. During validation, the model predicted progression to ophthalmopathy a median of approximately 6.5 months ahead of onset, with almost 71% sensitivity and 72.22% specificity. TCR V-J signatures able to tell the groups apart were searched for in a discovery cohort of 100 or so patients, of whom over 40 had Graves' ophthalmopathy and around 56 had stable Graves' hyperthyroidism. Prospective prediction of ophthalmopathy was tested in an independent validation cohort of 18 to 20 hyperthyroidism patients and 17 patients who later progressed to ophthalmopathy. The 75 to 100 discovery patients were randomly divided into training and test sets at a 7:3 ratio. In addition, the study compared T-cell repertoires in thyroid tissue and in blood from five or six Graves' hyperthyroidism patients. After sampling, hyperthyroidism patients received methimazole starting at 30 mg daily, and ophthalmopathy patients received high-dose intravenous methylprednisolone. A second multiplex PCR round built the libraries, followed by size selection and purification. The libraries were sequenced on an Illumina HiSeq2000 using paired-end 100 bp reads. Raw data were processed with SOAPnuke, discarding reads with adapters, uncalled bases, mean Phred below 15, or no exact constant-primer or identifier match. High-quality paired reads were merged using COPE v1.2.5, and each unique nucleotide sequence was defined as a clonotype. Clonotypes were aligned to IMGT TRBV, TRBD and TRBJ reference segments using MiTCR v1.1. The analysis was restricted to V-J combinations with a frequency above 0.0001, which together covered 99% to 99.2% of the repertoires. The TCS score was defined as the ratio of F50 (clonal expansion) to E x V (chaos), calculated using BLOSUM62-based TCRdist between CDR3 peptides within each V-J. Welch's t-statistics and random forest reduced fewer than 550 V-J features to under 15, which were used in a naive Bayes classifier (R e1071). Sample size was not statistically predetermined, and blinding of investigators to group allocation was not performed. TCR Vbeta CDR3 sequencing of some 140 peripheral blood samples (about 45 ophthalmopathy, over 70 hyperthyroidism and some 17 progressor patients) is reported in the paper.

This receptor chain uses TRBV18 and TRBJ2-7, and TRBD1 aligns with 10 junction nucleotides. The sequences come from peripheral blood mononuclear cells (PBMCs), collected at new diagnosis, from a patient treated with antithyroid drugs. This TCR was sampled from a woman younger than 35 with Graves disease. Donor details come from another sample of the same person, matched by shared clones. Here the CDR3 is given as CASSPGTGDVYEQYF. In nucleotides, the sequence is TGTGCCAGCTCACCCGGGACAGGGGATGTTTACGAGCAGTACTTC.